The clone carrying this T cell receptor (beta chain) came up a few times. Antigen specificity is unknown. This entry comes from a study of CD8 T cells in ankylosing spondylitis. Regarding the study as a whole: There was a TCR beta motif, made of several highly homologous variants, that appeared characteristic of ankylosing spondylitis blood.

V dropped 4 bases and J dropped 1; count of bases not matched to a gene: 10. The CDR3 is made up of 17 amino acids. Germline V gene sequence: CDR1 SGHRS, CDR2 YFSETQ. Generation of TCR beta libraries employed quantitative 5'-RACE incorporating molecular barcodes. TCRdb ran MiXCR on the 5' RACE reads and lists one entry per CDR3 protein. The data show under 850,000 distinct CDR3 sequences, with 15% to 20% seen just once and 19% held by the top ten. The source of this sequence is a male donor with ankylosing spondylitis. The sequenced sample consisted of blood, either unsorted or a sorted T cell fraction (not recorded which). This chain uses TRBV5-1 with TRBJ2-7; 11 bases line up with TRBD1. The CDR3 sequence: CASSLSPGQGASYEQYF. CDR3 DNA: TGCGCCAGCAGCCTATCTCCTGGACAGGGGGCTTCCTACGAGCAGTACTTC. Full variable domain (rest looked up from reference TRBV5-1 and TRBJ2-7): KAGVTQTPRYLIKTRGQQVTLSCSPISGHRSVSWYQQTPGQGLQFLFEYFSETQRNKGNFPGRFSGRQFSNSRSEMNVSTLELGDSALYLCASSLSPGQGASYEQYFGPGTRLTVT.